This T cell receptor (beta chain) came from a study of T cell changes during pregnancy in multiple sclerosis. The CDR3 consists of 15 residues. CDR1 and CDR2 from the germline V gene are SSHAT and FNYEAQ (reference sequence). With regard to this clone: One end of the junction is discordant with germline, which a read error may explain.

Generated by immunoSEQ multiplex PCR, the TCRdb table keeps only in-frame clones and is missing some. This table has under 85,000 clones, 75% to 95% appearing once. The clonotype was recovered from a female donor with multiple sclerosis, enrolled in a pregnancy study. The chain is built from TRBV7-7 and TRBJ2-3; maybe TRBD2 (5 bases). The starting material was CD4+ T cells from peripheral blood mononuclear cells, obtained in the second trimester of pregnancy. DNA for the CDR3: TGTGCTAGCAGCTTAGGAGTTAGCGGCACAGATACGCAGTATTTT. Its translation: CASSLGVSGTDTQYF.